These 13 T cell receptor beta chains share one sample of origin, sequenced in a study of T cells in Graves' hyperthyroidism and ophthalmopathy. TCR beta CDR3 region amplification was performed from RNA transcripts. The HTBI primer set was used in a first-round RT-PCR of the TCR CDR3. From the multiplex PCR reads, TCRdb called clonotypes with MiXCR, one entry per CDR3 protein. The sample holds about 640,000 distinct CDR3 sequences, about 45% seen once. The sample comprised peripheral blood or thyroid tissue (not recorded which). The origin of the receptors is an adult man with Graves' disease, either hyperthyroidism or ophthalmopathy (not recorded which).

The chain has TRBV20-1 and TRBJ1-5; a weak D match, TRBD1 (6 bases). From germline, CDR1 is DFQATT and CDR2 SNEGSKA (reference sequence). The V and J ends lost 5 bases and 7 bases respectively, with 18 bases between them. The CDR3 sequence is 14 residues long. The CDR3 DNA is TGCAGTGCTGAGAACCACAGGGTAGCACAGCCCCAGCATTTT. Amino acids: CSAENHRVAQPQHF.

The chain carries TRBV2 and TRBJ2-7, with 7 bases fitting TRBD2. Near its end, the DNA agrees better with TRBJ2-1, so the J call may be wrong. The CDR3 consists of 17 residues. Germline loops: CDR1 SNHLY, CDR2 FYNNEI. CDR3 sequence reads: CASSDGMAGELRNEQFF. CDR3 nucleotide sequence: TGTGCCAGCAGTGACGGGATGGCGGGAGAACTGAGGAATGAGCAGTTCTTC.

The CDR3 coding sequence is TGTGCCAGCAGCCCCTTCGAAGAGGGGTGGGAGCCCCAGCATTTT. The encoded protein is CASSPFEEGWEPQHF. The V call is TRBV7-9, the J call TRBJ1-5, with TRBD1 as a possible D gene (5 bases). The CDR3 extends over 15 amino acids. With 5 bases removed from V and 8 bases from J, the gap between germline ends came to 19 bases. CDR1 and CDR2 (germline): SEHNR, FQNEAQ (reference sequence).

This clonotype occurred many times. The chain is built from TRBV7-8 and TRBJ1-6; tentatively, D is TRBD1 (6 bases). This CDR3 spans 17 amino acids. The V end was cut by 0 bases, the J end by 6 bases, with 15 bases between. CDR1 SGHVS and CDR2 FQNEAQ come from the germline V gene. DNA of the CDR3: TGTGCCAGCAGCTTAGCGGCAGGGGCAGTTCGTAATTCACCCCTCCACTTT. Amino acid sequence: CASSLAAGAVRNSPLHF.

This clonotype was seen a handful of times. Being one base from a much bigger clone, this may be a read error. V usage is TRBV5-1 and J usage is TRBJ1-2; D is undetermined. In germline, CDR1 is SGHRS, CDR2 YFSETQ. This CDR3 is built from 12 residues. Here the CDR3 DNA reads TGCGCCGGCAGCTTGGCCCTGGAATCCTACACCTTC. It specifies CAGSLALESYTF.

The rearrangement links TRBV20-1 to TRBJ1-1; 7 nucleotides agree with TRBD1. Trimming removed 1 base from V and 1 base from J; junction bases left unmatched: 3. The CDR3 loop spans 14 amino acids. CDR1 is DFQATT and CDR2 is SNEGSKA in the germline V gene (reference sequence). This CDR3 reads CSARAWTGNTEAFF. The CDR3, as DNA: TGCAGTGCTAGAGCTTGGACAGGGAACACTGAAGCTTTCTTT.

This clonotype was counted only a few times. Here the CDR3 DNA reads TGTGCCAGCATCTGGACAGGGGGCGGCACTGAAGCTTTCTTT. It encodes CASIWTGGGTEAFF. The chain carries TRBV6-6 and TRBJ1-1; 11 nucleotides match TRBD1. The ends lost 7 bases at V and 4 bases at J; junction bases unmatched: 5. The CDR3 contains 14 residues. CDR1 and CDR2 from the germline V gene are MNHNY and SVGAGI (reference sequence).

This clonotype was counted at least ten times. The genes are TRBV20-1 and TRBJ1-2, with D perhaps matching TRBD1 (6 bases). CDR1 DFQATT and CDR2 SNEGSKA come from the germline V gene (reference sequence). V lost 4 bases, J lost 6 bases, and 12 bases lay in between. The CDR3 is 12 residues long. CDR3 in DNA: TGCAGTGCTACGCAGGGGATGGATGGCTACACCTTC. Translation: CSATQGMDGYTF.

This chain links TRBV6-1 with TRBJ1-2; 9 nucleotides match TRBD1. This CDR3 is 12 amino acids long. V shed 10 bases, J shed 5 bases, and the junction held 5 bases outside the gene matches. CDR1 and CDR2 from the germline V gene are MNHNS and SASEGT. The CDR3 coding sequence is TGTGCCATCGGACAGGGGCAGTATGGCTACACCTTC. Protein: CAIGQGQYGYTF.

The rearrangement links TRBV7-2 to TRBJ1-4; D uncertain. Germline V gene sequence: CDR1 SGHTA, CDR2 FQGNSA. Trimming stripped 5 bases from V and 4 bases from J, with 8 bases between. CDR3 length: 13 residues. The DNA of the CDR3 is TGTGCCAGCAGCCCGCCCGTTAATGAAAAACTGTTTTTT. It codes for CASSPPVNEKLFF. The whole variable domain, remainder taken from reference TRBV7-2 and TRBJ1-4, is GAGVSQSPSNKVTEKGKDVELRCDPISGHTALYWYRQSLGQGLEFLIYFQGNSAPDKSGLPSDRFSAERTGGSVSTLTIQRTQQEDSAVYLCASSPPVNEKLFFGSGTQLSVL.

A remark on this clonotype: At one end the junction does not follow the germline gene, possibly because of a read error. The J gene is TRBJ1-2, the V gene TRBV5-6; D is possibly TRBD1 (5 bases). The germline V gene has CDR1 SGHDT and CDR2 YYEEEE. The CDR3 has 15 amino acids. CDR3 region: CAGSLGRGFSDGYTF. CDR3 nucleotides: TGTGCCGGCAGCTTGGGGCGAGGATTTTCGGATGGCTACACCTTC.

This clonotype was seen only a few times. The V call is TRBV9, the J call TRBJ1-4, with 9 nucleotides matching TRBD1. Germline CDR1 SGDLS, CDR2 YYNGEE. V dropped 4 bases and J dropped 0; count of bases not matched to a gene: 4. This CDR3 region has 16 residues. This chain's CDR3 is CASSPRTGATNEKLFF. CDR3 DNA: TGTGCCAGCAGCCCCCGGACAGGGGCAACTAATGAAAAACTGTTTTTT.

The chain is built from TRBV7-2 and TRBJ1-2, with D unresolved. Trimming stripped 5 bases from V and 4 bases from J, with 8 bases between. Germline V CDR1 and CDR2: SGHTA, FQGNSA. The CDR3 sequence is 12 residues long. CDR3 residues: CASSGRVYGYTF. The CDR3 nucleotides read TGTGCCAGCAGCGGCCGGGTCTATGGCTACACCTTC.